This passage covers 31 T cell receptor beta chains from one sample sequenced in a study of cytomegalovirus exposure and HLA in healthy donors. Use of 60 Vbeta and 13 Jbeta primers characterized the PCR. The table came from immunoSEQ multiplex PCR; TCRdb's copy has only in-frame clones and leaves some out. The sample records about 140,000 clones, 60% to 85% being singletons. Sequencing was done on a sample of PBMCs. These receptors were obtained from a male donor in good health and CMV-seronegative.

CDR3 nucleotide sequence: TGTGCCATCAGATCACAGGGTTCTATCGGGGAGCTGTTTTTT. Its translation: CAIRSQGSIGELFF. The chain is built from TRBV10-3 and TRBJ2-2; D is possibly TRBD1 (6 bases). The CDR3 sequence is 14 residues long. Per the germline V gene, CDR1 is ENHRY and CDR2 is SYGVKD. V dropped 6 bases and J dropped 7 bases, with 15 bases sitting between them.

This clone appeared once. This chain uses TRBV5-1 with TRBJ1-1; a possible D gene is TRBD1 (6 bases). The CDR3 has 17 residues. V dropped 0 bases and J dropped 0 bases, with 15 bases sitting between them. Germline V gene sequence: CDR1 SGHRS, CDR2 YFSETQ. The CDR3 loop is CASSLEGTRNLNTEAFF. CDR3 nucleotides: TGCGCCAGCAGCTTGGAGGGGACACGTAACTTGAACACTGAAGCTTTCTTT.

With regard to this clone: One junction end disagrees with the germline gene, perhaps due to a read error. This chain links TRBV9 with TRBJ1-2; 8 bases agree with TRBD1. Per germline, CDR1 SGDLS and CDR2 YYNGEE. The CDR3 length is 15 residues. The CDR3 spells CASSGGQGANYGYPF. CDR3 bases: TGTGCCAGCAGCGGAGGGCAGGGGGCCAACTATGGCTACCCCTTC.

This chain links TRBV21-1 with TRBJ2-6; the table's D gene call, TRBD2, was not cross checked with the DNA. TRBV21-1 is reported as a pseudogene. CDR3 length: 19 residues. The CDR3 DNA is TGTGCCAGCAGCAAAGCGAGGGCCAGGCAAATCTCTGGGGCCAACGTCCTGACTTTC. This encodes CASSKARARQISGANVLTF.

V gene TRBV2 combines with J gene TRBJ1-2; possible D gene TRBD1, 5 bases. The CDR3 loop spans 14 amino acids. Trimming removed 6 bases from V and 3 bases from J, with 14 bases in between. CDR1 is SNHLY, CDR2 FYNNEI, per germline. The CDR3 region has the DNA TGTGCCAGCAGATTCACTCCACAGGACTATGGCTACACCTTC. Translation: CASRFTPQDYGYTF.

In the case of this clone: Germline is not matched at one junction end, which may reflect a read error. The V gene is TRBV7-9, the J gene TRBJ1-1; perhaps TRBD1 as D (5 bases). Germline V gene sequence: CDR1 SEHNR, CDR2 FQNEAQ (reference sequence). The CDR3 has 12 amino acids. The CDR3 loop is CSSRRGDTEAFF. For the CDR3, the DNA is TGTTCCAGCAGGCGGGGCGACACTGAAGCTTTCTTT.

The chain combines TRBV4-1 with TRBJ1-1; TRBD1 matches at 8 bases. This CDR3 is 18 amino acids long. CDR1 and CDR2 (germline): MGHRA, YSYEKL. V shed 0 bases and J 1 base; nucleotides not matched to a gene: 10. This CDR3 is CASSQDLGGQGSNTEAFF. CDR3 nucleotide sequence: TGCGCCAGCAGCCAAGATTTAGGCGGACAGGGATCGAACACTGAAGCTTTCTTT.

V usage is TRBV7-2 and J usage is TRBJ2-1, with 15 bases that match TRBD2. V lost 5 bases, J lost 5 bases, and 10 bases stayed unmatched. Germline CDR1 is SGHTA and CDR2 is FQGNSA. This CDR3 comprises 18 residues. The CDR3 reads CASSIWTSGGAPHNEQFF. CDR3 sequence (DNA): TGTGCCAGCAGCATATGGACTAGCGGGGGGGCTCCCCACAATGAGCAGTTCTTC. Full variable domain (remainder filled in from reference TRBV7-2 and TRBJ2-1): GAGVSQSPSNKVTEKGKDVELRCDPISGHTALYWYRQSLGQGLEFLIYFQGNSAPDKSGLPSDRFSAERTGGSVSTLTIQRTQQEDSAVYLCASSIWTSGGAPHNEQFFGPGTRLTVL.

The CDR3 loop is CASSEGRGAMSQPQHF. The CDR3 coding sequence is TGTGCCAGCAGTGAAGGCAGGGGCGCGATGAGTCAGCCCCAGCATTTT. The J gene is TRBJ1-5, the V gene TRBV2, with TRBD1 as a possible D gene (6 bases). This CDR3 region has 16 residues. Per the germline V gene, CDR1 is SNHLY and CDR2 is FYNNEI. Deletions cut 1 base from V and 6 bases from J, with 16 bases between.

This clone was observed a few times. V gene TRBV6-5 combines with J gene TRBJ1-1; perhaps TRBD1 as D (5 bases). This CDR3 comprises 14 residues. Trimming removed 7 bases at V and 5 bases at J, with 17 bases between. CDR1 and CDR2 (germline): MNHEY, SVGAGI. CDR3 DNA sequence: TGTGCCAGCACTCGCGACAGCCTCCTAACTGAAGCTTTCTTT. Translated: CASTRDSLLTEAFF.

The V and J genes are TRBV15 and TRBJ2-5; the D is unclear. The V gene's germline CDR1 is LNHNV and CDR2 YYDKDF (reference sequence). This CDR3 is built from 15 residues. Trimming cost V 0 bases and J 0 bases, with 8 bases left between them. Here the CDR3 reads CATSRDRVNQETQYF. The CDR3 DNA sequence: TGTGCCACCAGCAGAGATCGAGTGAACCAAGAGACCCAGTACTTC.

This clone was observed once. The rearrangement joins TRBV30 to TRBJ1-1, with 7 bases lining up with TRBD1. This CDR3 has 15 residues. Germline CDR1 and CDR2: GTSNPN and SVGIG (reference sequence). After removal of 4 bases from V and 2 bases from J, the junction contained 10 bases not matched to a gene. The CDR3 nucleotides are TGTGCCTGGACCCAGGGGGTAAATCGTAACACTGAAGCTTTCTTT. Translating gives CAWTQGVNRNTEAFF.

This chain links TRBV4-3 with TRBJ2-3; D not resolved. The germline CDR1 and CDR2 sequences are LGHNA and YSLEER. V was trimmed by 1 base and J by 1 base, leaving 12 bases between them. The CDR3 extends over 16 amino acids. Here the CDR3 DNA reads TGCGCCAGCAGCCAAGTAAGCGCAATCGGCACAGATACGCAGTATTTT. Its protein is CASSQVSAIGTDTQYF.

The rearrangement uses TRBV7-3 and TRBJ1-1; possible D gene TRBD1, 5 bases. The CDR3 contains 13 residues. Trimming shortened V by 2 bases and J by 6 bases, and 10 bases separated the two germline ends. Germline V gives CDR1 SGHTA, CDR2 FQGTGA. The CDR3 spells CASSLAQGSEAFF. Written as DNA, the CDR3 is TGTGCCAGCAGCTTAGCTCAGGGATCTGAAGCTTTCTTT.

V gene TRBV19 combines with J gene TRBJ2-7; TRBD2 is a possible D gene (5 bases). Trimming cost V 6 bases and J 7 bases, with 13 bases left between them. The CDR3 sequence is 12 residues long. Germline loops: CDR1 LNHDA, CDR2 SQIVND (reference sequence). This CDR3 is CASSQVPGEQYF. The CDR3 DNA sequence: TGTGCCAGTAGCCAAGTCCCGGGAGAGCAGTACTTC.

The CDR3, as DNA: TGTGCCAGCAGTCTCCTTGCAGAAGAGACCCAGTACTTC. It is translated as CASSLLAEETQYF. V and J are TRBV28 and TRBJ2-5; D remains ambiguous. V was pared by 5 bases and J by 3 bases, with 10 bases between. The CDR3 is 13 amino acids. The V gene's germline CDR1 is MDHEN and CDR2 SYDVKM.

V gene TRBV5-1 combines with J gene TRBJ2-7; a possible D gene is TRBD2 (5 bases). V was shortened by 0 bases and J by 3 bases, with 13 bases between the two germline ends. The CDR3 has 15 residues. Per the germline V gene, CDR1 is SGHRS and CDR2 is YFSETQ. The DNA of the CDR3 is TGCGCCAGCAGCTTGGAATCGGAGGCGTACTACGAGCAGTACTTC. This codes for CASSLESEAYYEQYF.

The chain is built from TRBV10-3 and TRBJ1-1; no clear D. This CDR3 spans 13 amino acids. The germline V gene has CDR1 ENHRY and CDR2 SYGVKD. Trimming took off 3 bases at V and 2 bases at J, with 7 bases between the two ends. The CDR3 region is CAISETVNTEAFF. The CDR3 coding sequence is TGTGCCATCAGTGAAACAGTAAACACTGAAGCTTTCTTT.

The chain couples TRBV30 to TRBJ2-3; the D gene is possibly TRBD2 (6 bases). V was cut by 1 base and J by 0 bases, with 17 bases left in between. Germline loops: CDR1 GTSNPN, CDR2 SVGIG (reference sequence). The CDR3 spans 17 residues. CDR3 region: CAWSAPQVGTSTDTQYF. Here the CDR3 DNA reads TGTGCCTGGAGTGCCCCCCAAGTTGGGACTAGCACAGATACGCAGTATTTT.

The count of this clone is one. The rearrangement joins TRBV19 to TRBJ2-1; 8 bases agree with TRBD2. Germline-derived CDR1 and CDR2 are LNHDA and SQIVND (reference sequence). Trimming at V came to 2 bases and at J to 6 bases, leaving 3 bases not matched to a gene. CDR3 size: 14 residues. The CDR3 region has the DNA TGTGCCAGTAGTATACTGGCGGGAGGCAATGAGCAGTTCTTC. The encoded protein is CASSILAGGNEQFF.

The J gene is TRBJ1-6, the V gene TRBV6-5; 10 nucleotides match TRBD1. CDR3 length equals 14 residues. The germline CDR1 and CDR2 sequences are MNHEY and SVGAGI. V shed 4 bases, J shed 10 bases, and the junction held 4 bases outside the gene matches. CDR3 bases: TGTGCCAGCAGTTTGACAGGGGGCGACTCACCCCTCCACTTT. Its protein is CASSLTGGDSPLHF.

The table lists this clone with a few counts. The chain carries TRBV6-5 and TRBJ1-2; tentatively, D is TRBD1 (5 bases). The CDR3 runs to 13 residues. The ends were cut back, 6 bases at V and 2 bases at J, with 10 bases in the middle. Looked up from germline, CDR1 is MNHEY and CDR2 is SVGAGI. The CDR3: CASRLDSNYGYTF. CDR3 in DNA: TGTGCCAGCAGACTCGACAGCAACTATGGCTACACCTTC.

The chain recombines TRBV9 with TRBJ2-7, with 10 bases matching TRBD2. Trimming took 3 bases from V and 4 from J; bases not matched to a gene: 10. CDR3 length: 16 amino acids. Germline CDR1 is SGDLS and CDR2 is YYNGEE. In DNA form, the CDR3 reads TGTGCCAGCAGCGCCCGGGGGCTAGCGGGAGAGTACGAGCAGTACTTC. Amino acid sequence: CASSARGLAGEYEQYF.

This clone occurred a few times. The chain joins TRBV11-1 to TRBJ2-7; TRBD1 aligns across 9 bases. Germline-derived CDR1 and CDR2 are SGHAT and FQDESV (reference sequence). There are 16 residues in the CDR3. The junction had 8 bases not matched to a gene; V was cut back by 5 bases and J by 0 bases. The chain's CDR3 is CASSLGDRDGSYEQYF. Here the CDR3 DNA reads TGTGCCAGCAGCCTGGGGGACAGGGATGGCTCCTACGAGCAGTACTTC. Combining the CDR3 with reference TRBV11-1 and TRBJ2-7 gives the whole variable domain EAEVAQSPRYKITEKSQAVAFWCDPISGHATLYWYRQILGQGPELLVQFQDESVVDDSQLPKDRFSAERLKGVDSTLKIQPAELGDSAMYLCASSLGDRDGSYEQYFGPGTRLTVT.

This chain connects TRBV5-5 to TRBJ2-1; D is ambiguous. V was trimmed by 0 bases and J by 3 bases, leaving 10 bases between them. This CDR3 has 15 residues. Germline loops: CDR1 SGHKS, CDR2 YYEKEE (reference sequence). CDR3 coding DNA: TGTGCCAGCAGCTTGGGATCGCGATACTACAATGAGCAGTTCTTC. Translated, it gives CASSLGSRYYNEQFF.

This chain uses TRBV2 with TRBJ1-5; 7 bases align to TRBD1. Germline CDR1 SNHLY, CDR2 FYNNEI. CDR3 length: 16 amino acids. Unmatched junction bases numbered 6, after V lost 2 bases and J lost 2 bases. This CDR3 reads CASSEPQGLGNQPQHF. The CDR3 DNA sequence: TGTGCCAGCAGTGAACCACAGGGGTTGGGCAATCAGCCCCAGCATTTT.

The DNA for the CDR3 is TGTGCCAGCAGCTTAACAGCTGGGCATACGCAGTATTTT. Protein: CASSLTAGHTQYF. The chain has TRBV7-2 and TRBJ2-3; D not resolved. Germline values: CDR1 SGHTA, CDR2 FQGNSA. The CDR3 totals 13 residues. The germline V and J ends were trimmed by 2 bases and 7 bases, with 10 bases remaining between them.

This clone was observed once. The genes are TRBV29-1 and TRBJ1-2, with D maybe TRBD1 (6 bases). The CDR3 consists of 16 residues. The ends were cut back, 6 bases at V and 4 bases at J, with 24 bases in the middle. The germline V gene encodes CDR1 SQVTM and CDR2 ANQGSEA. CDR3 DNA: TGCAGCGTAGACTTACAGGGCGCTCAGGGTGGCTATGGCTACACCTTC. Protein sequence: CSVDLQGAQGGYGYTF.

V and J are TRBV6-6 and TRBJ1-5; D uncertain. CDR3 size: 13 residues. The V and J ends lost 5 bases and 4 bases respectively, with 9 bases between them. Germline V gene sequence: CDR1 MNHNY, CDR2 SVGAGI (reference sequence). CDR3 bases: TGTGCCAGCAGTGGACGGGAGAATCAGCCCCAGCATTTT. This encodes CASSGRENQPQHF.

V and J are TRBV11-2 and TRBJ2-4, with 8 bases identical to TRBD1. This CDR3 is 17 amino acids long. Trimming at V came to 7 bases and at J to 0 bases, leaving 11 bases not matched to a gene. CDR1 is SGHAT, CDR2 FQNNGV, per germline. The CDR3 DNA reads TGTGCCAGCATTATTCCGGGACAGGCTCTAGCCAAAAACATTCAGTACTTC. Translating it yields CASIIPGQALAKNIQYF. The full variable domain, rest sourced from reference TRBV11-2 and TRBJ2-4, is EAGVAQSPRYKIIEKRQSVAFWCNPISGHATLYWYQQILGQGPKLLIQFQNNGVVDDSQLPKDRFSAERLKGVDSTLKIQPAKLEDSAVYLCASIIPGQALAKNIQYFGAGTRLSVL.

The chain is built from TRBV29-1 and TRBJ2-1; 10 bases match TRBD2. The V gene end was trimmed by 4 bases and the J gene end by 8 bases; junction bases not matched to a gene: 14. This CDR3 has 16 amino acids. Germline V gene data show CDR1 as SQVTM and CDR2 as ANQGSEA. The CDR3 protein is CSVALMNSGGNYEQFF. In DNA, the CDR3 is TGCAGCGTTGCATTAATGAATAGCGGGGGGAACTATGAGCAGTTCTTC.